Detailed here is one T cell receptor beta chain. Assay: immunoSEQ multiplex PCR; the TCRdb copy retains only in-frame clones and omits some. Of 20,000 to 30,000 clones in the sample, about 90% were seen once. These data are taken from a study of preoperative IRX-2 immunotherapy in early breast cancer. Looked up from germline, CDR1 is MNHEY and CDR2 is SMNVEV (reference sequence). The CDR3 contains 17 residues. V lost 5 bases and J lost 0, with 17 bases in between. The treatment here: preoperative locoregional IRX-2 cytokine immunotherapy. The chain couples TRBV27 to TRBJ1-5; no clear D gene. Sequences were derived from tumor tissue, sampled after IRX-2 immunotherapy. This TCR was recovered from a human donor with breast cancer. DNA for the CDR3: TGTGCCAGCAGTGCACGGACGGTTGGGTATAGCAATCAGCCCCAGCATTTT. Amino acids: CASSARTVGYSNQPQHF.